This T cell receptor (beta chain) was obtained from a study of CD8+CD57+ T cells in acquired aplastic anemia. Genomic DNA templated the TCR beta VDJ and CDR3 profiling. Each CDR3 protein is one row after TCRdb ran MiXCR on the reads. This repertoire shows approximately 150,000 distinct CDR3 sequences, around 50% found once; its top ten account for around 1.1%. Comments on this clonotype: Antigen unknown.

Study results and limitations: The study identified roughly 29 CD8+ CDR3 sequences shared by patients and controls.

CD8+CD57+ cell expansion had been shown by flow cytometry in patients chosen for sequencing. Germline CDR1 is ENHRY and CDR2 is SYGVKD. Germline trimming cut 3 bases from V and 7 bases from J; bases unmatched to any gene: 5. The CDR3 is 15 amino acids. V gene TRBV10-3 combines with J gene TRBJ1-4, with 10 positions matching TRBD1. The sequence was collected from a human donor with aplastic anemia. Sequenced input: sorted CD4+, CD8+, or CD8+CD57+ T cells (not recorded which) from PBMCs. The CDR3 protein is CAISDPTGGGEKLFF. In nucleotides, the CDR3 is TGTGCCATCAGTGACCCGACAGGGGGCGGTGAAAAACTGTTTTTT.